Below, 28 T cell receptor beta chains from the same sample are listed, as sequenced in a study of T cell responses to AZD1222 COVID-19 vaccine. Libraries were prepared by immunoSEQ multiplex PCR; TCRdb keeps only in-frame clonotypes and omits some of them. The sample has about 160,000 clones, about 90% seen once. Sequencing was performed on peripheral blood, taken 28 days after the second AZD1222 dose. These receptors all come from an adult who received the AZD1222 COVID-19 vaccine.

V gene TRBV27 combines with J gene TRBJ1-3; D is possibly TRBD1 (5 bases). The CDR3 is made up of 12 amino acids. With 9 bases removed from V and 6 bases from J, the gap between germline ends came to 12 bases. Per germline, CDR1 MNHEY and CDR2 SMNVEV (reference sequence). The DNA of the CDR3 is TGTGCCAGAGGGCCGGGGGAAAACACCATATATTTT. Encoded protein: CARGPGENTIYF.

V gene TRBV4-1 combines with J gene TRBJ1-5; D remains ambiguous. Deletions cut 4 bases from V and 4 bases from J, with 11 bases between. Germline V lookup: CDR1 MGHRA, CDR2 YSYEKL. The length of the CDR3 is 14 residues. The DNA of the CDR3 is TGCGCCAGCAGCCGTGACGGAAGAAATCAGCCCCAGCATTTT. This translates into CASSRDGRNQPQHF.

CDR3 amino acids: CASSQERRVDEQFF. The CDR3 region has the DNA TGTGCCAGCAGCCAAGAGAGAAGGGTGGATGAGCAGTTCTTC. The chain has TRBV4-2 and TRBJ2-1; unclear D gene. Trimming shortened V by 0 bases and J by 8 bases, and 11 bases separated the two germline ends. Looked up from germline, CDR1 is LGHNA and CDR2 is YNFKEQ. This CDR3 is built from 14 residues.

This clone has a single count. The V and J genes are TRBV6-5 and TRBJ2-7; 11 nucleotides match TRBD1. Germline CDR1 and CDR2: MNHEY and SVGAGI. V lost 4 bases and J lost 3; bases outside the gene matches: 5. The CDR3 loop spans 15 amino acids. The DNA of the CDR3 is TGTGCCAGCAGTTCCGGGACAGGGGGTGTCTACGAGCAGTACTTC. It translates to CASSSGTGGVYEQYF.

The genes are TRBV19 and TRBJ1-6, with D maybe TRBD1 (5 bases). V was shortened by 4 bases and J by 5 bases, with 6 bases between the two germline ends. Per the germline V gene, CDR1 is LNHDA and CDR2 is SQIVND (reference sequence). The CDR3 runs 13 residues. Here the CDR3 DNA reads TGTGCCAGTAGTAGCAGGGATAATTCACCCCTCCACTTT. It is translated as CASSSRDNSPLHF.

This clone has only a few counts. This rearrangement joins TRBV6-5 to TRBJ1-4, with 10 bases that match TRBD1. The CDR3 runs to 14 residues. CDR1 and CDR2 (germline): MNHEY, SVGAGI. Unmatched junction bases numbered 5, after V lost 5 bases and J lost 8 bases. The CDR3, as DNA: TGTGCCAGCAGTACCGGGACAGGGGTGGAAAAACTGTTTTTT. This gives the protein CASSTGTGVEKLFF.

V and J are TRBV27 and TRBJ2-3, with TRBD2 identical over 7 bases. The V gene end was trimmed by 8 bases and the J gene end by 2 bases; junction bases not matched to a gene: 10. The V gene's germline CDR1 is MNHEY and CDR2 SMNVEV (reference sequence). This CDR3 has 15 residues. The CDR3 is CASYYAGDPTDTQYF. The CDR3 DNA reads as TGTGCCAGCTATTACGCGGGGGACCCCACAGATACGCAGTATTTT.

This chain links TRBV5-5 with TRBJ1-2, with TRBD1 matching 11 bases. CDR1 and CDR2 from the germline V gene are SGHKS and YYEKEE (reference sequence). The CDR3 sequence is 14 residues long. CDR3 region: CSSRWTGGGSGYTF. The CDR3 DNA follows: TGTTCCTCGAGGTGGACAGGGGGCGGCAGTGGCTACACCTTC. Full variable domain (outside the CDR3, taken from reference TRBV5-5 and TRBJ1-2): DAGVTQSPTHLIKTRGQQVTLRCSPISGHKSVSWYQQVLGQGPQFIFQYYEKEERGRGNFPDRFSARQFPNYSSELNVNALLLGDSALYLCSSRWTGGGSGYTFGSGTRLTVV.

The chain has TRBV10-3 and TRBJ1-2; 12 nucleotides line up with TRBD1. Germline V gene lookup returns CDR1 ENHRY and CDR2 SYGVKD. This CDR3 has 16 residues. V shed 11 bases, J shed 3 bases, and the junction held 13 bases outside the gene matches. The CDR3, as DNA: TGTGCCTCCAACCACCGGGACAGGGGGCTTTACTATGGCTACACCTTC. It yields the protein CASNHRDRGLYYGYTF.

The chain is built from TRBV6-5 and TRBJ2-5; no reliable D call. Germline CDR1 is MNHEY and CDR2 is SVGAGI. With 0 bases removed from V and 2 bases from J, the gap between germline ends came to 7 bases. The CDR3 has 14 amino acids. Here the CDR3 reads CASSYSPVQETQYF. CDR3 DNA sequence: TGTGCCAGCAGTTACTCGCCCGTTCAAGAGACCCAGTACTTC.

V gene TRBV6-6 combines with J gene TRBJ2-7; D might be TRBD2 (5 bases). Trimming stripped 2 bases from V and 2 bases from J, with 7 bases between. Germline values: CDR1 MNHNY, CDR2 SVGAGI (reference sequence). The CDR3 runs 13 residues. The CDR3: CASSYTRAYEQYF. As DNA, the CDR3 is TGTGCCAGCAGTTACACTAGAGCCTACGAGCAGTACTTC.

This clone was detected many times. The chain has TRBV4-2 and TRBJ1-5; D remains unclear. CDR3 length: 14 residues. Trimming took 5 bases from V and 3 from J, leaving 11 bases between them. Germline lookup yields CDR1 LGHNA and CDR2 YNFKEQ. CDR3 residues: CASSSLGNNQPQHF. Written as DNA, the CDR3 is TGTGCCAGCAGCTCGTTGGGGAACAATCAGCCCCAGCATTTT.

The chain joins TRBV28 to TRBJ1-2, with 8 bases aligning to TRBD1. With 7 bases clipped from V and 5 bases from J, the junction kept 15 bases outside the gene matches. Germline loops: CDR1 MDHEN, CDR2 SYDVKM. This CDR3 has 16 amino acids. The CDR3 DNA is TGTGCCAGCACCACGCCTGGGACAGGACTTATGTATGGCTACACCTTC. Translated: CASTTPGTGLMYGYTF.

V gene TRBV4-2 combines with J gene TRBJ2-5, with 9 bases that match TRBD2. This CDR3 contains 19 residues. V lost 3 bases to trimming and J lost 2 bases; unmatched junction nucleotides: 16. Germline V CDR1 and CDR2: LGHNA, YNFKEQ. CDR3: CASSQAPGLALDKQETQYF. CDR3 DNA sequence: TGTGCCAGCAGCCAGGCACCGGGACTAGCCCTCGATAAACAAGAGACCCAGTACTTC.

Only a few counts were recorded for this clone. This chain joins TRBV19 and TRBJ2-4; D is uncertain. Germline V lookup: CDR1 LNHDA, CDR2 SQIVND (reference sequence). V was shortened by 1 base and J by 6 bases, with 10 bases between the two germline ends. There are 14 residues in the CDR3. The CDR3 protein is CASSIGLNLNIQYF. The CDR3 DNA reads TGTGCCAGTAGTATAGGGCTTAACTTAAACATTCAGTACTTC.

In nucleotides, the CDR3 is TGTGCCAGCAGTCGAGAAGGGGATTCACCCCTCCACTTT. Translated, it gives CASSREGDSPLHF. The chain has TRBV2 and TRBJ1-6; the D gene is possibly TRBD1 (5 bases). CDR1 and CDR2 from the germline V gene are SNHLY and FYNNEI. V dropped 5 bases and J dropped 8 bases, with 10 bases sitting between them. This CDR3 has 13 amino acids. The whole variable domain, filled in from reference TRBV2 and TRBJ1-6, reads EPEVTQTPSHQVTQMGQEVILRCVPISNHLYFYWYRQILGQKVEFLVSFYNNEISEKSEIFDDQFSVERPDGSNFTLKIRSTKLEDSAMYFCASSREGDSPLHFGNGTRLTVT.

The chain uses TRBV4-1 and TRBJ2-7; D gene unclear. The CDR3 is made up of 15 amino acids. Deletions cut 0 bases from V and 3 bases from J, with 12 bases between. The germline gives CDR1 MGHRA, CDR2 YSYEKL. The CDR3 spells CASSQDSGTFYEQYF. CDR3 coding DNA: TGCGCCAGCAGCCAAGATTCGGGCACCTTCTACGAGCAGTACTTC.

The chain links TRBV10-3 to TRBJ1-2; TRBD1 aligns across 7 bases. J lost 3 bases, V lost 5 bases, and 3 bases had no gene match. This CDR3 region has 13 residues. Germline V gene lookup returns CDR1 ENHRY and CDR2 SYGVKD. The CDR3 protein is CAISPGGDYGYTF. The CDR3, as DNA: TGTGCCATCAGTCCAGGGGGGGACTATGGCTACACCTTC.

Concerning this clone itself: Different DNA sequences within this sample yield the same CDR3. The chain combines TRBV10-3 with TRBJ2-2; 10 nucleotides agree with TRBD1. V was clipped by 6 bases and J by 5 bases; unmatched bases: 3. Per the germline V gene, CDR1 is ENHRY and CDR2 is SYGVKD. CDR3 length equals 14 residues. The CDR3 region is CAIRGTGDTGELFF. The DNA for the CDR3 is TGTGCCATCAGAGGGACAGGGGATACCGGGGAGCTGTTTTTT.

This chain joins TRBV6-5 and TRBJ1-3; TRBD1 might be the D (5 bases). Germline lookup yields CDR1 MNHEY and CDR2 SVGAGI. CDR3 length equals 14 residues. V gave up 4 bases and J gave up 4 bases, with 11 bases separating them. In nucleotides, the CDR3 is TGTGCCAGCAGTTGGCAGAGGGGAGGAAACACCATATATTTT. Encoded protein: CASSWQRGGNTIYF.

V gene TRBV28 combines with J gene TRBJ1-4; 8 bases map to TRBD1. With 6 bases clipped from V and 14 bases from J, the junction kept 14 bases outside the gene matches. CDR1 MDHEN and CDR2 SYDVKM come from the germline V gene. This CDR3 has 14 amino acids. The CDR3 is CASSISRGRNALFF. CDR3 DNA sequence: TGTGCCAGCAGCATTTCCAGGGGGCGGAATGCCCTGTTTTTT.

This clone was counted a few times. The V and J genes are TRBV10-2 and TRBJ1-6; D gene unclear. This CDR3 comprises 14 residues. Germline assignment: CDR1 WSHSY and CDR2 SAAADI. Trimming stripped 6 bases from V and 9 bases from J, with 15 bases between. As DNA, the CDR3 is TGCGCCAGCAGCTCCGTCATGGCTGGTTCACCCCTCCACTTT. Its protein is CASSSVMAGSPLHF.

The chain uses TRBV5-5 and TRBJ1-6, with 8 positions matching TRBD1. J was trimmed by 8 bases and V by 3 bases; bases with no gene match: 7. Germline V gene sequence: CDR1 SGHKS, CDR2 YYEKEE (reference sequence). The CDR3 length is 15 residues. The CDR3, as DNA: TGTGCCAGCAGCTACAGGACAGGGCAAGATTCACCCCTCCACTTT. Its translation is CASSYRTGQDSPLHF.

The J gene is TRBJ1-5, the V gene TRBV19; the D is unclear. Per the germline V gene, CDR1 is LNHDA and CDR2 is SQIVND (reference sequence). The CDR3 consists of 14 residues. The V end was cut by 0 bases, the J end by 5 bases, with 8 bases between. The CDR3 reads CASSIERRDQPQHF. CDR3 in DNA: TGTGCCAGTAGTATAGAGAGGAGGGATCAGCCCCAGCATTTT.

V is TRBV9 and J is TRBJ1-5; D may be TRBD1 (5 bases). Trimming stripped 0 bases from V and 9 bases from J, with 10 bases between. The germline CDR1 and CDR2 sequences are SGDLS and YYNGEE. This CDR3 contains 13 residues. CDR3 region: CASSVEERGPQHF. CDR3 nucleotide sequence: TGTGCCAGCAGCGTAGAGGAGAGGGGGCCCCAGCATTTT.

V and J are TRBV2 and TRBJ1-5; maybe TRBD1 (6 bases). The CDR3 extends over 14 amino acids. Germline V lookup: CDR1 SNHLY, CDR2 FYNNEI. Trimming took 2 bases from V and 5 from J, leaving 10 bases between them. The CDR3 nucleotides are TGTGCCAGCAGTGAACTGACAGGCGATCAGCCCCAGCATTTT. Translating it yields CASSELTGDQPQHF.

J is TRBJ2-3 and V is TRBV5-1; 11 bases align to TRBD2. The V segment lost 4 bases and the J segment 2 bases; nucleotides outside the gene matches: 6. Germline assignment: CDR1 SGHRS and CDR2 YFSETQ. The CDR3 is 16 amino acids. The CDR3 sequence: CASSTGTSGYTDTQYF. The CDR3 region has the DNA TGCGCCAGCAGCACCGGGACTAGCGGATACACAGATACGCAGTATTTT.

V is TRBV27 and J is TRBJ2-3; the match to TRBD2 covers 8 bases. The CDR3 length is 15 residues. V was pared by 5 bases and J by 4 bases, with 8 bases of the junction left unmatched. In germline, CDR1 is MNHEY, CDR2 SMNVEV (reference sequence). CDR3 nucleotides: TGTGCCAGCAGTATGAGGGCGGGGGGTGCAGATACGCAGTATTTT. Amino acids: CASSMRAGGADTQYF.